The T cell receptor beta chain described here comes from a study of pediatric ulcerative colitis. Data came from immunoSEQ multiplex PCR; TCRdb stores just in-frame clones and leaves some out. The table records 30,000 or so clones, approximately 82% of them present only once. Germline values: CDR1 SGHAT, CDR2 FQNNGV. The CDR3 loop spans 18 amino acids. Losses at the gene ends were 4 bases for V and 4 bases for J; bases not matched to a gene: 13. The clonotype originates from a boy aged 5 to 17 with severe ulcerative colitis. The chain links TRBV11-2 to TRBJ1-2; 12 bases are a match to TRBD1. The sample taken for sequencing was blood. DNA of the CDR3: TGTGCCAGCAGCTACGGAGGGACAGGGGGCAAACCTATCTATGGCTACACCTTC. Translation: CASSYGGTGGKPIYGYTF. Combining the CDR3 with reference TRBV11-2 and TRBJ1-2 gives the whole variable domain EAGVAQSPRYKIIEKRQSVAFWCNPISGHATLYWYQQILGQGPKLLIQFQNNGVVDDSQLPKDRFSAERLKGVDSTLKIQPAKLEDSAVYLCASSYGGTGGKPIYGYTFGSGTRLTVV.